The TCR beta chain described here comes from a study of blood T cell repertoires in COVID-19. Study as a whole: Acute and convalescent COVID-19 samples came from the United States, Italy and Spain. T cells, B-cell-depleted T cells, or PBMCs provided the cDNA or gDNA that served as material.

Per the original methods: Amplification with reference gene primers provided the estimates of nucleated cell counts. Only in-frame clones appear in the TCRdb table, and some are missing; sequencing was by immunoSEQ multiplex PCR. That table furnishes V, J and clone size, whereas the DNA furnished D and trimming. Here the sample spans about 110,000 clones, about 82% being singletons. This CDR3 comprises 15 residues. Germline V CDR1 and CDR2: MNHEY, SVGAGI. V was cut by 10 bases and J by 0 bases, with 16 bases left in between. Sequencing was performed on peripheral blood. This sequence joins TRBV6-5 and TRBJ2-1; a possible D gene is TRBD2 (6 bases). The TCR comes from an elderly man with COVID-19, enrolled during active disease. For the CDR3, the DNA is TGTGCCATCACCGGGACTGACGCCTCCTACAATGAGCAGTTCTTC. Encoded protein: CAITGTDASYNEQFF.